The entry below describes one TCR beta chain. The CDR3 has 11 residues. Germline V gene data show CDR1 as LNHNV and CDR2 as YYDKDF (reference sequence). Trimming removed 5 bases at V and 5 bases at J, with 6 bases between. This entry belongs to a study of blood T cell repertoires in COVID-19. The protocol was immunoSEQ multiplex PCR, while the TCRdb copy is restricted to in-frame clones and leaves out a portion. Here the sample spans some 190,000 clones, 80% to 85% being singletons. Source material: peripheral blood. The V call is TRBV15, the J call TRBJ2-5, with D uncertain. This receptor was obtained from a human donor in a cohort sampled during active COVID-19. The chain's CDR3 is CATSARETQYF. CDR3 coding DNA: TGTGCCACCAGCGCGCGGGAGACCCAGTACTTC.